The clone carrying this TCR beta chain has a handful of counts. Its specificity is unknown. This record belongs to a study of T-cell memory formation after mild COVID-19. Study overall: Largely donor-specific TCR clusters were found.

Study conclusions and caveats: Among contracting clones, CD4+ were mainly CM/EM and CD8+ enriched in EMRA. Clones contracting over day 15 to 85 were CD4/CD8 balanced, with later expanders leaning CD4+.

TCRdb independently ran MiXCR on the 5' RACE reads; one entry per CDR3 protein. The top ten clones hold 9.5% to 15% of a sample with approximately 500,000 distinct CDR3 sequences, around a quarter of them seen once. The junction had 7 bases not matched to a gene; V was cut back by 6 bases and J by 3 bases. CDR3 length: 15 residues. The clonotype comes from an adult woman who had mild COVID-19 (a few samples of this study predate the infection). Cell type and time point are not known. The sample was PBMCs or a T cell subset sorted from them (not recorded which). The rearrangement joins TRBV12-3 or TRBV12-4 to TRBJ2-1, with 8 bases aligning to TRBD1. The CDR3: CASRNWDRIYNEQFF. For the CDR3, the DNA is TGTGCCAGCAGAAACTGGGACAGGATCTACAATGAGCAGTTCTTC.